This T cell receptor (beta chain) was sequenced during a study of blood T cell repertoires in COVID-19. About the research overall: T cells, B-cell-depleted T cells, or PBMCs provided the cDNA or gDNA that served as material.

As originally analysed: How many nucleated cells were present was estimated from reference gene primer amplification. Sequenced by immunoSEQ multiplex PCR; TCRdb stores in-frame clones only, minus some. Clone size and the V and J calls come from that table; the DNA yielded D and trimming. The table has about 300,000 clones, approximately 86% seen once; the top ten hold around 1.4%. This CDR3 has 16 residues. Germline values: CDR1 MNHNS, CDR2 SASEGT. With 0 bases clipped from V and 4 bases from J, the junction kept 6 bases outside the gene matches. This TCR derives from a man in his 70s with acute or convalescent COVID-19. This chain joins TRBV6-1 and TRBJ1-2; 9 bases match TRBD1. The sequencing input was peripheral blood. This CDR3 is CASSEAGGQGIYGYTF. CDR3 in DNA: TGTGCCAGCAGTGAAGCTGGCGGACAGGGGATCTATGGCTACACCTTC.